These 23 T cell receptor beta chains were all obtained from the same sample, sequenced in a study of blood T cell repertoires in COVID-19. The protocol was immunoSEQ multiplex PCR, while the TCRdb copy is restricted to in-frame clones and leaves out a portion. The sample has a few hundred thousand clones; 80% to 90% are singletons. Sequencing was done on a sample of peripheral blood. Receptor source: a young man with COVID-19, enrolled during active disease.

In this sample, this clone turned up a few times. The V call is TRBV7-9, the J call TRBJ1-5, with D unresolved. Trimming pared 1 base from V and 7 bases from J, leaving 5 bases between. The CDR3 is made up of 12 amino acids. Germline CDR1 and CDR2: SEHNR and FQNEAQ (reference sequence). The CDR3 sequence: CASSLERQPQHF. The CDR3 nucleotides are TGTGCCAGCAGCTTAGAGCGGCAGCCCCAGCATTTT. Complete variable domain (other parts from reference TRBV7-9 and TRBJ1-5): DTGVSQNPRHKITKRGQNVTFRCDPISEHNRLYWYRQTLGQGPEFLTYFQNEAQLEKSRLLSDRFSAERPKGSFSTLEIQRTEQGDSAMYLCASSLERQPQHFGDGTRLSIL.

The chain uses TRBV6-5 and TRBJ1-5, with D uncertain. The CDR3 is made up of 12 amino acids. Germline V gives CDR1 MNHEY, CDR2 SVGAGI. V was shortened by 8 bases and J by 4 bases, with 9 bases between the two germline ends. The CDR3 coding sequence is TGTGCCAGCTGCTGCGCTAATCAGCCCCAGCATTTT. It is translated as CASCCANQPQHF.

This chain uses TRBV18 with TRBJ2-3, with TRBD2 matching 14 bases. CDR1 and CDR2 (germline): KGHSH, LQKENI. V trimming: 3 bases; J trimming: 4 bases; junction bases outside the gene matches: 6. The CDR3 has 17 residues. The CDR3 coding sequence is TGTGCCAGCTCACCTCAGGGACTAGCGGGGGCCCCAGATACGCAGTATTTT. The encoded protein is CASSPQGLAGAPDTQYF.

The V and J genes are TRBV2 and TRBJ1-3; D is undetermined. Germline CDR1 is SNHLY and CDR2 is FYNNEI. This CDR3 spans 15 amino acids. Between the trimmed V and J ends, which lost 7 bases and 0 bases, there was a span of 13 bases. DNA of the CDR3: TGTGCCAGCACCTCTATGGACTTCTCTGGAAACACCATATATTTT. It translates to CASTSMDFSGNTIYF.

This chain connects TRBV11-2 to TRBJ2-1, with 8 bases fitting TRBD2. V lost 5 bases and J lost 7; bases outside the gene matches: 10. This CDR3 spans 15 amino acids. Germline CDR1 SGHAT, CDR2 FQNNGV. The CDR3, as DNA: TGTGCCAGCAGCCGAACGGGGGGGCCCTGGAATGAGCAGTTCTTC. Its protein product is CASSRTGGPWNEQFF.

The chain is built from TRBV2 and TRBJ2-6; the D gene is possibly TRBD1 (6 bases). The CDR3 consists of 15 residues. In germline, CDR1 is SNHLY, CDR2 FYNNEI. The V end was cut by 5 bases, the J end by 0 bases, with 8 bases between. The chain's CDR3 is CASSTGNSGANVLTF. CDR3 nucleotides: TGTGCCAGCAGTACAGGGAACTCTGGGGCCAACGTCCTGACTTTC.

This clone has just a few counts. V gene TRBV2 combines with J gene TRBJ1-4, with a possible D match to TRBD1 (6 bases). The V and J ends lost 1 base and 3 bases respectively, with 6 bases between them. CDR3 length equals 14 residues. Germline lookup yields CDR1 SNHLY and CDR2 FYNNEI. The CDR3 here is CASSEGQANEKLFF. CDR3 sequence (DNA): TGTGCCAGCAGTGAAGGACAGGCTAATGAAAAACTGTTTTTT.

The chain is built from TRBV2 and TRBJ1-1; possible D gene TRBD1, 5 bases. The V end was cut by 11 bases, the J end by 0 bases, with 13 bases between. The germline gives CDR1 SNHLY, CDR2 FYNNEI. The CDR3 runs 13 residues. The CDR3 DNA sequence: TGTGCCGGCCGGGGGGTGATGAACACTGAAGCTTTCTTT. Residues: CAGRGVMNTEAFF.

This chain joins TRBV5-1 and TRBJ2-5, with 8 bases fitting TRBD2. The CDR3 is made up of 12 amino acids. V dropped 6 bases and J dropped 3; count of bases not matched to a gene: 1. From germline, CDR1 is SGHRS and CDR2 YFSETQ. CDR3 DNA: TGCGCCAGCACAGCGGGAGAAGAGACCCAGTACTTC. The encoded protein is CASTAGEETQYF.

J is TRBJ1-3 and V is TRBV21-1; TRBD1 reflects the table's D call only, with no check against the DNA. TRBV21-1 is annotated as a pseudogene. There are 17 residues in the CDR3. The CDR3 sequence: CATPGTGALDSGNTIYF. In nucleotides, the CDR3 is TGTGCCACTCCAGGGACAGGGGCCTTAGACTCTGGAAACACCATATATTTT.

This clone was found once. The V call is TRBV27, the J call TRBJ2-7; tentatively, D is TRBD2 (5 bases). This CDR3 is built from 13 residues. Germline V gene data show CDR1 as MNHEY and CDR2 as SMNVEV (reference sequence). Trimming took off 0 bases at V and 4 bases at J, with 7 bases between the two ends. CDR3: CASSLSVAYEQYF. CDR3 sequence (DNA): TGTGCCAGCAGTTTATCAGTAGCGTACGAGCAGTACTTC.

CDR3: CASSPGAQASGNTIYF. CDR3 sequence (DNA): TGTGCCAGCTCACCGGGAGCCCAGGCCTCTGGAAACACCATATATTTT. This chain links TRBV18 with TRBJ1-3; no reliable D call. The germline V and J ends were trimmed by 3 bases and 0 bases, with 12 bases remaining between them. This CDR3 is built from 16 residues. Germline-derived CDR1 and CDR2 are KGHSH and LQKENI.

The rearrangement uses TRBV14 and TRBJ1-6; D remains unclear. The CDR3 is 13 amino acids. Germline V gene sequence: CDR1 SGHDN, CDR2 FVKESK. Trimming left V 4 bases short and J 9 bases short, with 10 bases between. The CDR3 nucleotides read TGTGCCAGCAGCCGCCAGGTCGGTTCACCCCTCCACTTT. It translates to CASSRQVGSPLHF.

V usage is TRBV6-5 and J usage is TRBJ1-1, with TRBD1 as a possible D gene (5 bases). This CDR3 is built from 14 residues. V was trimmed by 0 bases and J by 3 bases, leaving 8 bases between them. The germline gives CDR1 MNHEY, CDR2 SVGAGI. CDR3 DNA: TGTGCCAGCAGTTACTCGTGGGGGGACACTGAAGCTTTCTTT. Protein product: CASSYSWGDTEAFF.

J is TRBJ2-3 and V is TRBV11-2, with 10 bases matching TRBD2. The trim removed 5 bases at V and 8 bases at J, leaving 7 bases unmatched. The CDR3 runs to 14 residues. Looked up from germline, CDR1 is SGHAT and CDR2 is FQNNGV. CDR3 residues: CASSQAGGPPTQYF. The CDR3 DNA follows: TGTGCCAGCAGCCAAGCGGGGGGGCCCCCTACGCAGTATTTT.

The chain joins TRBV27 to TRBJ1-4; D uncertain. Germline V gene sequence: CDR1 MNHEY, CDR2 SMNVEV (reference sequence). V was clipped by 6 bases and J by 4 bases, with 9 bases between them. This CDR3 region has 13 residues. Written as DNA, the CDR3 is TGTGCCAGCAGGAACAGCCGTAATGAAAAACTGTTTTTT. The encoded protein is CASRNSRNEKLFF.

V usage is TRBV27 and J usage is TRBJ2-7; a weak D match, TRBD1 (6 bases). Germline assignment: CDR1 MNHEY and CDR2 SMNVEV (reference sequence). V dropped 1 base and J dropped 2 bases, with 9 bases sitting between them. This CDR3 has 14 residues. CDR3 sequence (DNA): TGTGCCAGCAGTTTATTTCCAGGGGCCTACGAGCAGTACTTC. This gives the protein CASSLFPGAYEQYF.

The chain links TRBV7-9 to TRBJ2-7; D not certain. The CDR3 contains 11 residues. Germline assignment: CDR1 SEHNR and CDR2 FQNEAQ (reference sequence). Trimming removed 4 bases at V and 6 bases at J, with 7 bases between. CDR3 in amino acids: CASSSLLEQYF. Here the CDR3 DNA reads TGTGCCAGCAGCTCACTGCTCGAGCAGTACTTC.

The V and J genes are TRBV5-1 and TRBJ2-5; 8 nucleotides align to TRBD1. The CDR3 runs 15 residues. V lost 4 bases, J lost 3 bases, and 8 bases stayed unmatched. In germline, CDR1 is SGHRS, CDR2 YFSETQ. DNA for the CDR3: TGCGCCAGCAGCCTAGGGACAGGAGGGAAAGAGACCCAGTACTTC. It is translated as CASSLGTGGKETQYF.

V gene TRBV5-1 combines with J gene TRBJ2-7; D unclear. Trimming cost V 4 bases and J 0 bases, with 8 bases left between them. Germline CDR1 and CDR2: SGHRS and YFSETQ. The CDR3 loop spans 13 amino acids. The CDR3 loop reads CASSHPSSYEQYF. CDR3 DNA sequence: TGCGCCAGCAGCCACCCTAGCTCCTACGAGCAGTACTTC.

The chain carries TRBV19 and TRBJ2-3; possible D gene TRBD2, 5 bases. Germline V gene lookup returns CDR1 LNHDA and CDR2 SQIVND (reference sequence). V was trimmed by 8 bases and J by 2 bases, leaving 14 bases between them. The CDR3 runs to 14 residues. The CDR3 loop reads CASRRGKLTDTQYF. The CDR3 nucleotides are TGTGCCAGTCGGCGAGGGAAACTCACAGATACGCAGTATTTT.

This chain connects TRBV7-9 to TRBJ2-5; 11 bases are shared with TRBD1. Germline loops: CDR1 SEHNR, CDR2 FQNEAQ (reference sequence). The CDR3 has 19 amino acids. Trimming removed 0 bases from V and 2 bases from J; junction bases left unmatched: 11. CDR3 nucleotide sequence: TGTGCCAGCAGCTTAGCTTGGACAGGGGGCAGAAAGGTACAAGAGACCCAGTACTTC. It specifies CASSLAWTGGRKVQETQYF.

The J gene is TRBJ2-2, the V gene TRBV12-3 or TRBV12-4; D not certain. Trimming removed 2 bases from V and 6 bases from J, with 7 bases in between. The CDR3 is made up of 13 amino acids. The CDR3 reads CASSLQVAGELFF. As DNA, the CDR3 is TGTGCCAGCAGTTTACAGGTAGCCGGGGAGCTGTTTTTT.